These 31 T cell receptor beta chains originate from one sample sequenced in a study of blood T cell repertoires in COVID-19. Profiled with immunoSEQ multiplex PCR; TCRdb holds only in-frame clones, not every one. The sample yields 540,000 or so clones, about 89% seen once. The sample taken for sequencing was peripheral blood. The source is a woman between 50 and 59 years old with COVID-19, enrolled during active disease.

V is TRBV11-2 and J is TRBJ2-1; 8 bases map to TRBD2. J lost 8 bases, V lost 5 bases, and 2 bases had no gene match. The germline V gene encodes CDR1 SGHAT and CDR2 FQNNGV. CDR3 size: 12 residues. CDR3: CASSAGLDEQFF. CDR3 nucleotides: TGTGCCAGCAGCGCGGGACTAGATGAGCAGTTCTTC.

The chain couples TRBV7-2 to TRBJ2-1, with 8 nucleotides matching TRBD1. This CDR3 is built from 13 residues. With 5 bases clipped from V and 7 bases from J, the junction kept 4 bases outside the gene matches. Germline V gene lookup returns CDR1 SGHTA and CDR2 FQGNSA. The chain's CDR3 is CASSLHRGNEQFF. CDR3 DNA sequence: TGTGCCAGCAGCCTCCACAGGGGGAATGAGCAGTTCTTC.

This clone was found a few times. This sample also contains other DNA sequences that code for the same CDR3. V gene TRBV2 combines with J gene TRBJ2-6; 8 bases are a match to TRBD1. The CDR3 has 17 residues. In germline, CDR1 is SNHLY, CDR2 FYNNEI. The junction had 7 bases not matched to a gene; V was cut back by 6 bases and J by 0 bases. As DNA, the CDR3 is TGTGCCAGCAGGGGAACAGGGGGGACCTCTGGGGCCAACGTCCTGACTTTC. Translation gives CASRGTGGTSGANVLTF.

Details on this clone: This sample includes further DNA sequences coding for the same CDR3. This chain uses TRBV30 with TRBJ2-5, with D tentatively TRBD1 (6 bases). This CDR3 spans 12 amino acids. Germline V CDR1 and CDR2: GTSNPN, SVGIG (reference sequence). V was trimmed by 3 bases and J by 2 bases, leaving 7 bases between them. CDR3: CAWRQGQETQYF. The CDR3 coding sequence is TGTGCCTGGAGACAGGGACAAGAGACCCAGTACTTC.

The rearrangement links TRBV2 to TRBJ1-1, with 7 bases fitting TRBD1. CDR1 and CDR2 from the germline V gene are SNHLY and FYNNEI. The CDR3 contains 14 residues. V dropped 8 bases and J dropped 10; count of bases not matched to a gene: 16. CDR3 in DNA: TGTGCCAGCCGAGCGACAGGGCCGGAGGTTCGAGCTTTCTTT. It specifies CASRATGPEVRAFF.

This chain links TRBV19 with TRBJ1-2, with 9 bases that match TRBD1. Germline lookup yields CDR1 LNHDA and CDR2 SQIVND (reference sequence). V was clipped by 4 bases and J by 4 bases; unmatched bases: 10. The CDR3 consists of 16 residues. In DNA form, the CDR3 reads TGTGCCAGTAGTAGGGGACAGGGAGCTTTAGGCTATGGCTACACCTTC. Translating gives CASSRGQGALGYGYTF.

The chain has TRBV28 and TRBJ1-2; D might be TRBD1 (5 bases). Germline V gene sequence: CDR1 MDHEN, CDR2 SYDVKM. V gave up 3 bases and J gave up 0 bases, with 17 bases separating them. The CDR3 runs to 17 residues. This chain's CDR3 is CASSLAAGLLPNYGYTF. CDR3 sequence (DNA): TGTGCCAGCAGTTTGGCGGCAGGGCTCCTACCTAACTATGGCTACACCTTC.

The J gene is TRBJ2-3, the V gene TRBV25-1; weak D call: TRBD1 (6 bases). V lost 2 bases to trimming and J lost 4 bases, with 16 bases between them. Germline-derived CDR1 and CDR2 are MGHDK and SYGVNS. This CDR3 has 16 residues. The CDR3 DNA reads TGTGCCAGCAGTGAACCCCAGGGGCTGAGGGCAGATACGCAGTATTTT. Translation: CASSEPQGLRADTQYF.

This clone was counted between two and nine times. The chain recombines TRBV7-2 with TRBJ1-3; a weak D match, TRBD1 (6 bases). This CDR3 comprises 16 residues. CDR1 is SGHTA and CDR2 is FQGNSA in the germline V gene. V was trimmed by 1 base and J by 0 bases, leaving 10 bases between them. The CDR3 protein is CASSLEGTNSGNTIYF. CDR3 nucleotides: TGTGCCAGCAGCTTAGAGGGGACAAACTCTGGAAACACCATATATTTT.

V and J are TRBV19 and TRBJ1-1; no definite D call. The CDR3 consists of 13 residues. Germline loops: CDR1 LNHDA, CDR2 SQIVND (reference sequence). Trimming took off 4 bases at V and 7 bases at J, with 13 bases between the two ends. This chain's CDR3 is CASSTSTSSEAFF. The CDR3 DNA reads as TGTGCCAGTAGTACGTCGACAAGTAGTGAAGCTTTCTTT.

The CDR3 DNA follows: TGTGCCAGCAGCCGCGGGGGAGCGGGGGAAGGCTACGAGCAGTACTTC. Amino acids: CASSRGGAGEGYEQYF. This chain connects TRBV9 to TRBJ2-7; 8 bases line up with TRBD2. CDR1 and CDR2 from the germline V gene are SGDLS and YYNGEE. The V gene end was trimmed by 4 bases and the J gene end by 3 bases; junction bases not matched to a gene: 12. The CDR3 covers 16 residues.

Of note for this clone: This sample also contains other DNA sequences that code for the same CDR3. The V and J genes are TRBV30 and TRBJ2-2, with D possibly being TRBD2 (7 bases). The CDR3 loop spans 15 amino acids. Germline loops: CDR1 GTSNPN, CDR2 SVGIG (reference sequence). V was shortened by 0 bases and J by 3 bases, with 11 bases between the two germline ends. CDR3 DNA sequence: TGTGCCTGGAGTGTACCCGGGGGGCACACCGGGGAGCTGTTTTTT. Its translation is CAWSVPGGHTGELFF. Based on the CDR3 plus reference TRBV30 and TRBJ2-2, the full variable domain is SQTIHQWPATLVQPVGSPLSLECTVEGTSNPNLYWYRQAAGRGLQLLFYSVGIGQISSEVPQNLSASRPQDRQFILSSKKLLLSDSGFYLCAWSVPGGHTGELFFGEGSRLTVL.

The chain links TRBV28 to TRBJ1-5, with D perhaps TRBD1 (5 bases). The CDR3 extends over 11 amino acids. The V end lost 5 bases, the J end lost 8 bases, and 7 bases lay between the germline ends. Germline V gene sequence: CDR1 MDHEN, CDR2 SYDVKM. CDR3 region: CASSGGEPQHF. Written as DNA, the CDR3 is TGTGCCAGCAGTGGGGGGGAGCCCCAGCATTTT.

The CDR3 sequence: CASKGGGLNTEAFF. CDR3 in DNA: TGTGCCAGTAAGGGAGGGGGTTTGAACACTGAAGCTTTCTTT. The chain combines TRBV19 with TRBJ1-1; a possible D gene is TRBD1 (6 bases). The CDR3 is 14 amino acids. Germline V gives CDR1 LNHDA, CDR2 SQIVND (reference sequence). The germline V and J ends were trimmed by 7 bases and 0 bases, with 12 bases remaining between them. Complete variable domain (other parts from reference TRBV19 and TRBJ1-1): DGGITQSPKYLFRKEGQNVTLSCEQNLNHDAMYWYRQDPGQGLRLIYYSQIVNDFQKGDIAEGYSVSREKKESFPLTVTSAQKNPTAFYLCASKGGGLNTEAFFGQGTRLTVV.

Remarks on this clone: Other DNA sequences in the sample encode the same CDR3. This chain connects TRBV3-1 (or the pseudogene TRBV3-2) to TRBJ2-1; D ambiguous. This CDR3 contains 11 residues. V was shortened by 1 base and J by 10 bases, with 5 bases between the two germline ends. Germline CDR1 reads LGHDT; CDR2 reads YNNKEL (reference sequence). Here the CDR3 DNA reads TGTGCCAGCAGCCAAGGCCAGGAGCAGTTCTTC. It yields the protein CASSQGQEQFF.

The chain carries TRBV6-4 and TRBJ2-1; 9 bases agree with TRBD1. J lost 8 bases, V lost 8 bases, and 10 bases had no gene match. The germline V gene has CDR1 MRHNA and CDR2 SNTAGT. The CDR3 runs 14 residues. The CDR3 bases are TGTGCCAGCGGACGGGGACAGGGTAGCGATGAGCAGTTCTTC. Its protein is CASGRGQGSDEQFF.

The chain has TRBV19 and TRBJ1-5; no firm D call. The CDR3 sequence is 17 residues long. Germline CDR1 and CDR2: LNHDA and SQIVND (reference sequence). Trimming pared 1 base from V and 0 bases from J, leaving 13 bases between. The CDR3 here is CASSIVGGFYSNQPQHF. In DNA, the CDR3 is TGTGCCAGTAGTATAGTAGGCGGATTTTATAGCAATCAGCCCCAGCATTTT.

The gene calls are TRBV10-3 and TRBJ2-1, with 7 bases fitting TRBD2. This CDR3 spans 13 amino acids. V was clipped by 4 bases and J by 10 bases; unmatched bases: 7. Germline CDR1 reads ENHRY; CDR2 reads SYGVKD. CDR3: CAISGGGDEEQFF. DNA of the CDR3: TGTGCCATCAGTGGGGGAGGGGATGAGGAGCAGTTCTTC.

This clone was recorded only once. This rearrangement joins TRBV12-3 or TRBV12-4 to TRBJ2-1; D might be TRBD1 (5 bases). V shed 0 bases and J shed 6 bases, with 6 bases lying between them. The CDR3 has 13 amino acids. This chain's CDR3 is CASSLAGANEQFF. The CDR3 DNA follows: TGTGCCAGCAGTTTAGCAGGGGCCAATGAGCAGTTCTTC.

Here the CDR3 DNA reads TGTGCCAGCAACCCCCACATGGAGGTCGTCCCAGATACGCAGTATTTT. Translated: CASNPHMEVVPDTQYF. The chain has TRBV11-1 and TRBJ2-3; maybe TRBD2 (5 bases). Germline values: CDR1 SGHAT, CDR2 FQDESV (reference sequence). The germline V and J ends were trimmed by 7 bases and 4 bases, with 21 bases remaining between them. The CDR3 is 16 amino acids.

CDR3 loop: CAIRPDGSRAEAFF. CDR3 nucleotide sequence: TGTGCCATCAGACCGGACGGTTCCAGGGCTGAAGCTTTCTTT. This chain uses TRBV10-3 with TRBJ1-1; the D gene is possibly TRBD1 (5 bases). The V and J ends lost 6 bases and 6 bases respectively, with 17 bases between them. Per the germline V gene, CDR1 is ENHRY and CDR2 is SYGVKD. The CDR3 spans 14 residues.

V is TRBV11-2 and J is TRBJ2-7; TRBD2 is a possible D gene (6 bases). This CDR3 is built from 12 residues. CDR1 and CDR2 from the germline V gene are SGHAT and FQNNGV. V was shortened by 4 bases and J by 5 bases, with 9 bases between the two germline ends. The CDR3 reads CASSWGGHEQYF. CDR3 bases: TGTGCCAGCAGCTGGGGAGGACACGAGCAGTACTTC. The full variable domain, in which reference TRBV11-2 and TRBJ2-7 provide the parts outside the CDR3, is EAGVAQSPRYKIIEKRQSVAFWCNPISGHATLYWYQQILGQGPKLLIQFQNNGVVDDSQLPKDRFSAERLKGVDSTLKIQPAKLEDSAVYLCASSWGGHEQYFGPGTRLTVT.

This chain uses TRBV18 with TRBJ1-2, with D possibly TRBD1 on 6 matching bases. The germline gives CDR1 KGHSH, CDR2 LQKENI. V lost 3 bases and J lost 8, with 16 bases in between. This CDR3 has 14 residues. Here the CDR3 DNA reads TGTGCCAGCTCACCGGCGGGGGGCGATAGAGGCTACACCTTC. It encodes CASSPAGGDRGYTF. The complete variable domain, with remaining parts taken from reference TRBV18 and TRBJ1-2, reads NAGVMQNPRHLVRRRGQEARLRCSPMKGHSHVYWYRQLPEEGLKFMVYLQKENIIDESGMPKERFSAEFPKEGPSILRIQQVVRGDSAAYFCASSPAGGDRGYTFGSGTRLTVV.

The chain links TRBV5-6 to TRBJ1-1; D is unclear. This CDR3 has 12 residues. Trimming took 2 bases from V and 6 from J, leaving 8 bases between them. In germline, CDR1 is SGHDT, CDR2 YYEEEE. CDR3 in DNA: TGTGCCAGCAGCTTTTATAGCGCTGAAGCTTTCTTT. This sequence encodes CASSFYSAEAFF.

The CDR3 sequence: CASSDTELINRGRGNTEAFF. CDR3 bases: TGTGCCAGCAGTGACACCGAACTCATAAACAGGGGAAGGGGGAACACTGAAGCTTTCTTT. The rearrangement uses TRBV2 and TRBJ1-1, with 7 bases that match TRBD1. Losses at the gene ends were 3 bases for V and 1 base for J; bases not matched to a gene: 20. Germline lookup yields CDR1 SNHLY and CDR2 FYNNEI. This CDR3 is 20 amino acids long. The variable domain in full, with the rest retrieved from reference TRBV2 and TRBJ1-1, is EPEVTQTPSHQVTQMGQEVILRCVPISNHLYFYWYRQILGQKVEFLVSFYNNEISEKSEIFDDQFSVERPDGSNFTLKIRSTKLEDSAMYFCASSDTELINRGRGNTEAFFGQGTRLTVV.

This rearrangement joins TRBV19 to TRBJ1-4, with TRBD1 identical over 7 bases. The CDR3 spans 15 residues. The germline gives CDR1 LNHDA, CDR2 SQIVND (reference sequence). Trimming cost V 2 bases and J 6 bases; bases outside gene matches: 6. The CDR3 bases are TGTGCCAGTAGTATACGAGACAGGGAGGATGAAAAACTGTTTTTT. As protein: CASSIRDREDEKLFF.

This sequence joins TRBV5-6 and TRBJ2-2; D call uncertain. Trimming removed 0 bases at V and 5 bases at J, with 11 bases between. This CDR3 contains 15 residues. Germline assignment: CDR1 SGHDT and CDR2 YYEEEE. CDR3 coding DNA: TGTGCCAGCAGCTTGGAGGTCTGGGCAACCGGGGAGCTGTTTTTT. Its translation: CASSLEVWATGELFF.

The V gene is TRBV9, the J gene TRBJ2-3, with TRBD2 identical over 14 bases. Trimming cost V 2 bases and J 4 bases; bases outside gene matches: 6. CDR3 length: 17 residues. Germline V gene sequence: CDR1 SGDLS, CDR2 YYNGEE. This CDR3 reads CASSVASGLAGADTQYF. In DNA, the CDR3 is TGTGCCAGCAGCGTCGCCTCGGGACTAGCGGGGGCAGATACGCAGTATTTT.

J is TRBJ2-3 and V is TRBV7-9; 9 bases agree with TRBD2. CDR3 length: 19 residues. Germline V gene data show CDR1 as SEHNR and CDR2 as FQNEAQ (reference sequence). The V and J ends lost 5 bases and 7 bases, in that order; junction bases with no gene match: 22. The CDR3 DNA reads TGTGCCAGCAGCCCCCATCGAGCGATAGCGGGGGCCCCGGGGTATACGCAGTATTTT. It is translated as CASSPHRAIAGAPGYTQYF. The whole variable domain, remainder taken from reference TRBV7-9 and TRBJ2-3, is DTGVSQNPRHKITKRGQNVTFRCDPISEHNRLYWYRQTLGQGPEFLTYFQNEAQLEKSRLLSDRFSAERPKGSFSTLEIQRTEQGDSAMYLCASSPHRAIAGAPGYTQYFGPGTRLTVL.

The chain links TRBV11-2 to TRBJ2-1, with 9 bases lining up with TRBD1. Germline V lookup: CDR1 SGHAT, CDR2 FQNNGV. Germline trimming cut 9 bases from V and 4 bases from J; bases unmatched to any gene: 13. This CDR3 contains 16 residues. The CDR3 DNA reads as TGTGCCAGTCTACCCTCCGGGACAGGGAATTACAATGAGCAGTTCTTC. It encodes CASLPSGTGNYNEQFF.

The genes are TRBV2 and TRBJ1-5, with no clear D. Germline CDR1 is SNHLY and CDR2 is FYNNEI. V lost 4 bases, J lost 7 bases, and 11 bases lay in between. The CDR3 covers 13 residues. The CDR3 DNA reads as TGTGCCAGCAGTGTAGAGGTCGGCCAGCCCCAGCATTTT. This encodes CASSVEVGQPQHF. Filled out from reference TRBV2 and TRBJ1-5, the complete variable domain reads EPEVTQTPSHQVTQMGQEVILRCVPISNHLYFYWYRQILGQKVEFLVSFYNNEISEKSEIFDDQFSVERPDGSNFTLKIRSTKLEDSAMYFCASSVEVGQPQHFGDGTRLSIL.